The rows below give T cell receptor beta chains drawn from one sample of a study of early T cells in non-severe SARS-CoV-2 infection. From the 5' RACE reads, TCRdb called clonotypes with MiXCR, one entry per CDR3 protein. The sample contains about 43,000 distinct CDR3 sequences, 9.5% to 13% of which appear only once. The sequenced sample consisted of whole blood. Receptors were obtained from an adult who was a healthcare worker with PCR-confirmed SARS-CoV-2 infection or an uninfected control (not recorded which). CDR3s include the opening cysteine and the closing phenylalanine or tryptophan. Each record gives: D gene, CDR3 length, clone size, V gene, J gene, CDR3 protein, CDR3 DNA. A D gene is named only where the DNA matches it firmly. Rows give clone size only sometimes, using once, few, many, or a class for an expanded clone.

TRBD1	14	many	TRBV7-3	TRBJ2-5	CASSLTGSRETQYF	TGTGCCAGCAGCTTGACAGGGAGTCGAGAGACCCAGTACTTC
NA	12	many	TRBV20-1	TRBJ2-7	CSALRSSYEQYF	TGCAGTGCCCTCCGGAGCTCCTACGAGCAGTACTTC
NA	13	NA	TRBV7-2	TRBJ1-1	CASSRPPNTEAFF	TGTGCCAGCAGCCGACCTCCGAACACTGAAGCTTTCTTT
NA	11	many	TRBV6-6	TRBJ1-3	CASLSGNTIYF	TGTGCCAGTCTCTCTGGAAACACCATATATTTT
TRBD1	13	many	TRBV7-3	TRBJ1-2	CASSSGTGDGYTF	TGTGCCAGCAGCAGCGGGACAGGGGATGGCTACACCTTC
NA	15	few	TRBV11-2	TRBJ2-5	CASSLDGLYQETQYF	TGTGCCAGCAGCTTAGACGGACTGTACCAAGAGACCCAGTACTTC
TRBD1	14	many	TRBV7-9	TRBJ2-7	CASSFSGQVVEQYF	TGTGCCAGCAGCTTTTCGGGACAGGTTGTTGAGCAGTACTTC
NA	16	many	TRBV4-1	TRBJ1-5	CASSQDRTVGNQPQHF	TGCGCCAGCAGCCAAGATCGAACAGTCGGGAATCAGCCCCAGCATTTT
TRBD1	16	NA	TRBV11-2	TRBJ2-7	CASSPAGGQGSYEQYF	TGTGCCAGCAGCCCCGCCGGGGGACAGGGGTCCTACGAGCAGTACTTC
NA	12	many	TRBV7-9	TRBJ1-1	CASTEPRTEAFF	TGTGCCAGCACCGAACCTAGGACTGAAGCTTTCTTT
NA	15	medium-sized	TRBV6-2/TRBV6-3	TRBJ1-1	CASSYVDRLSTEAFF	TGTGCCAGCAGTTACGTCGACAGGCTATCCACTGAAGCTTTCTTT
NA	13	many	TRBV19	TRBJ1-5	CASSRQNNQPQHF	TGTGCCAGTAGTAGACAGAACAATCAGCCCCAGCATTTT
TRBD1	16	many	TRBV9	TRBJ1-1	CASSVASRDRNTEAFF	TGTGCCAGCAGCGTAGCTTCCCGGGACAGGAACACTGAAGCTTTCTTT
NA	14	many	TRBV12-3/TRBV12-4	TRBJ2-7	CASSLHGDSYEQYF	TGTGCCAGCAGTCTGCACGGGGACTCCTACGAGCAGTACTTC
TRBD2	18	NA	TRBV2	TRBJ2-1	CASSDQDWRAGEGNEQFF	TGTGCCAGCAGTGACCAGGACTGGCGGGCCGGGGAGGGGAATGAGCAGTTCTTC
NA	17	few	TRBV20-1	TRBJ1-1	CSARIPGPGGLNTEAFF	TGCAGTGCTAGAATACCGGGTCCGGGAGGATTGAACACTGAAGCTTTCTTT
TRBD1	15	many	TRBV3-1	TRBJ1-1	CASSPGQVWNTEVFF	TGTGCCAGCAGCCCGGGACAGGTCTGGAACACTGAAGTTTTCTTT
TRBD2	16	few	TRBV7-2	TRBJ2-7	CASSLATSGGPYEQYF	TGTGCCAGCAGCCTCGCGACTAGCGGGGGGCCCTACGAGCAGTACTTC
NA	14	NA	TRBV29-1	TRBJ1-3	CSGGGDSSGNTIYF	TGCAGCGGTGGAGGGGATAGCTCTGGAAACACCATATATTTT
NA	12	few	TRBV12-3/TRBV12-4	TRBJ2-1	CASSIPAGQQFF	TGTGCCAGCAGTATACCAGCAGGACAGCAGTTCTTC
TRBD1	16	NA	TRBV9	TRBJ2-2	CASSVAGQARTGELFF	TGTGCCAGCAGCGTAGCCGGACAGGCGCGGACCGGGGAGCTGTTTTTT
TRBD1	14	few	TRBV5-1	TRBJ2-7	CASSTGTAAYEQYF	TGCGCCAGCAGCACGGGGACAGCTGCCTACGAGCAGTACTTC